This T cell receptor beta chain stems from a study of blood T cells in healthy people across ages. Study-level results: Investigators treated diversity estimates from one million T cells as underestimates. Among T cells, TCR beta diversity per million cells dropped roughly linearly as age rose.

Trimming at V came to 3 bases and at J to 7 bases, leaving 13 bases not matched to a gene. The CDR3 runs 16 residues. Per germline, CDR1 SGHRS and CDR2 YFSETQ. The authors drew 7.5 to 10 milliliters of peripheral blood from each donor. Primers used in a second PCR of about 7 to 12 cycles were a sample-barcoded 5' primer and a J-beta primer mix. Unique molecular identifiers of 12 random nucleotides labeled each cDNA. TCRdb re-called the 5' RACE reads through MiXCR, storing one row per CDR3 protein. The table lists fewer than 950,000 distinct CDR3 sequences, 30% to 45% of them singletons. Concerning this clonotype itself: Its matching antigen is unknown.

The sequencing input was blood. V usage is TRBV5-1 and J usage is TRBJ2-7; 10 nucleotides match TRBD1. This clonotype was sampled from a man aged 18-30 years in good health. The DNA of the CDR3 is TGCGCCAGCAGCTCGAGCGGACAGGGGGGGGTCAATGAGCAGTACTTC. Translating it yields CASSSSGQGGVNEQYF.